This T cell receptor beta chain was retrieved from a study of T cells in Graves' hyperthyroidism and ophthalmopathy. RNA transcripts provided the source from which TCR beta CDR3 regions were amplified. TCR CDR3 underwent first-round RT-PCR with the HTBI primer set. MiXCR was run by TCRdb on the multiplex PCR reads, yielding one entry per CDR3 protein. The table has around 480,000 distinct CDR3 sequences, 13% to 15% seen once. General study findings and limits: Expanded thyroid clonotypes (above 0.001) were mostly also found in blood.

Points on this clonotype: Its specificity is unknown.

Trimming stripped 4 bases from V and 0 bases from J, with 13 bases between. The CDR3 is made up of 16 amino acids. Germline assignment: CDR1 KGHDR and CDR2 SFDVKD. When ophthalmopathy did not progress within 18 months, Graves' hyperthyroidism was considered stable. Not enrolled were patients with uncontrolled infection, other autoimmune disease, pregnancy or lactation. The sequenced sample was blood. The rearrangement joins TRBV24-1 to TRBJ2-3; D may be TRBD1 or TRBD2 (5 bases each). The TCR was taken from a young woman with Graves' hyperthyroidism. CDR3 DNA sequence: TGTGCCACCAGTGACCGGGACGGCCGAAGCACAGATACGCAGTATTTT. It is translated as CATSDRDGRSTDTQYF.